This TCR beta chain stems from a study of glioma-infiltrating T cells after dendritic cell vaccination. For the study at large: At biweekly intervals, patients got three intradermal dendritic cell vaccine injections.

Points on this clone: The antigen is unknown.

Amplification used 60 V beta primers and 13 J beta primers. Sequencing was performed with immunoSEQ multiplex PCR; in TCRdb, only in-frame clones are kept and a portion is missing. The sample has roughly 51,000 clones; roughly 85% are singletons. This CDR3 has 14 amino acids. The ends lost 4 bases at V and 4 bases at J; junction bases unmatched: 3. Per germline, CDR1 WSHSY and CDR2 SAAADI. Points from the study as a whole: The cohort had few patients with full blood and tumor sets. Higher pretreatment TIL content predicted longer progression-free time and survival.

The material was blood, obtained before dendritic cell vaccination. The source of this sequence is a human donor with glioblastoma. The chain combines TRBV10-2 with TRBJ2-1; 8 bases align to TRBD1. The CDR3 nucleotides read TGCGCCAGCAGTGCGGACAGGGTTTACAATGAGCAGTTCTTC. Residues: CASSADRVYNEQFF.